The rows below give T cell receptor beta chains drawn from one sample of a study of T-cell reconstitution after alpha-beta-depleted transplantation in children. TCRdb ran MiXCR on the PCR reads and lists one entry per CDR3 protein. This sample carries some 87,000 distinct CDR3 sequences, roughly 16% of them seen once, and the ten largest clones take around 20%. The input for sequencing was PBMCs, mostly from graft donor cells, taken 180 days after TCRalphabeta/CD19-depleted stem cell transplant. These receptors came from a male patient aged 2 to 10 who had a stem cell transplant for acute lymphoblastic leukemia, so the T cells may come from the graft donor. Both conserved end residues are part of each CDR3. The D gene is left open where the match is weak. Part of the rows lack a size; the others show once, few, many or a class for expanded clones.

d_call	v_call	clone_size	j_call	cdr3_nt	cdr3_aa
-	TRBV3-1	-	TRBJ2-1	TGTGCCAGCAGCCAAGTTTCCGGAAGCGATGAGCAGTTCTTC	CASSQVSGSDEQFF
-	TRBV3-1	-	TRBJ2-3	TGTGCCAGCAGCCAAAATTTTGCTGGGACGAGCACAGATACGCAGTCTTTT	CASSQNFAGTSTDTQSF
TRBD2	TRBV4-1	once	TRBJ2-7	TGCGCCAGCAGCCCCTCACCGGGACTAGCGTTCGAGCAGTACTTC	CASSPSPGLAFEQYF
-	TRBV3-1	many	TRBJ2-7	TGTGCCAGCAGCCAAGAATGGGATAGGAGCTACGAGCAGTACTTC	CASSQEWDRSYEQYF
TRBD2	TRBV6-1	-	TRBJ2-1	TGTGCCAGCAGTGAAAAAACAGCGGGGGCCTCGAGGGATGAGCAGTTCTTC	CASSEKTAGASRDEQFF
-	TRBV5-1	few	TRBJ2-1	TGCGCCAGCAGCCGACTAGATTCGTCCTATGAGCAGTTCTTC	CASSRLDSSYEQFF
TRBD1	TRBV7-2	few	TRBJ1-1	TGTGCCAGCAGCTTAGCCGATTATTACAGGGGTGAAAATGAAGCTTTCTTT	CASSLADYYRGENEAFF
TRBD1	TRBV7-8	few	TRBJ2-2	TGTGCCAGCAGCGGCCGGGACAGGGGCTTTTTCAACACCGGGGAGCTGTTTTTT	CASSGRDRGFFNTGELFF
-	TRBV25-1	few	TRBJ1-3	TGTGCCAGCAATCCAGGATCTGGAAACACCATATATTTT	CASNPGSGNTIYF
TRBD1	TRBV18	once	TRBJ2-7	TGTGCCAGCTCACCGGGACAGGGGGCTTGGTACGAGCAGCACTTC	CASSPGQGAWYEQHF
-	TRBV12-3/TRBV12-4	many	TRBJ2-4	TGTGCCAGCAGTCTAGGCACAGGGAGGAAGTACTTC	CASSLGTGRKYF
TRBD2	TRBV7-2	few	TRBJ2-7	TGTGCCAGCAGCTTGCGGGCGGGGGACCCCTACGAGCAGTACTTC	CASSLRAGDPYEQYF
TRBD2	TRBV18	-	TRBJ2-7	TGTGCCAGCTCACCTGAGGCGGGGGGGATTCCCTACGAGCAGTACTTC	CASSPEAGGIPYEQYF
TRBD2	TRBV20-1	few	TRBJ2-3	TGCAGTGCTAGAGATGAGCGGGGGGCGGACCCCACAGATACGCAGTATTTT	CSARDERGADPTDTQYF
-	TRBV7-8	few	TRBJ1-1	TGTGCCAGCAGCTTAGCAAGGACAAGCACTGAAGCTTTCTTT	CASSLARTSTEAFF
-	TRBV29-1	-	TRBJ2-7	TGCAGCGATCGAGGACGCTCAAAAGAGTACGAGCAGTACTTC	CSDRGRSKEYEQYF
-	TRBV15	few	TRBJ2-1	TGTGCCACCAGCAGAGCCTTCCTAAATTCATATGAGCAGTTCTTC	CATSRAFLNSYEQFF
-	TRBV4-3	many	TRBJ2-2	TGCGCCAGCAGCCAACCGGTTGGGGTTAATACCGGGGAGCTGTTTTTT	CASSQPVGVNTGELFF
-	TRBV29-1	few	TRBJ1-2	TGCAGCGTTGGGGCCGAGGACTATGGCTACACCTTC	CSVGAEDYGYTF
-	TRBV7-6	few	TRBJ1-4	TGTGCCAGCAGCTTAGCGGCACAGGGCTATAATGAAAAACTGTTTTTT	CASSLAAQGYNEKLFF
-	TRBV5-1	-	TRBJ2-3	TGCGCCAGCAGCTTGGAGATAGGCACAGATACGCAGTATTTT	CASSLEIGTDTQYF
-	TRBV5-1	few	TRBJ2-7	TGCGCCAGCAGTCAGCGGAGCTCCTACGAGCAGTACTTC	CASSQRSSYEQYF
TRBD1	TRBV5-1	few	TRBJ2-7	TGCGCCAGCAGCTCTTACCGGGACAGATCCTACGAGCAGTACTTC	CASSSYRDRSYEQYF
-	TRBV30	-	TRBJ2-1	TGTGCCTGGAGTAGGCAGGGGAACAATGAGCAGTTCTTC	CAWSRQGNNEQFF
TRBD1	TRBV20-1	few	TRBJ2-4	TGCAGTGCTAGAGACTTCGGGACAGGTCTCCCGTACTTC	CSARDFGTGLPYF